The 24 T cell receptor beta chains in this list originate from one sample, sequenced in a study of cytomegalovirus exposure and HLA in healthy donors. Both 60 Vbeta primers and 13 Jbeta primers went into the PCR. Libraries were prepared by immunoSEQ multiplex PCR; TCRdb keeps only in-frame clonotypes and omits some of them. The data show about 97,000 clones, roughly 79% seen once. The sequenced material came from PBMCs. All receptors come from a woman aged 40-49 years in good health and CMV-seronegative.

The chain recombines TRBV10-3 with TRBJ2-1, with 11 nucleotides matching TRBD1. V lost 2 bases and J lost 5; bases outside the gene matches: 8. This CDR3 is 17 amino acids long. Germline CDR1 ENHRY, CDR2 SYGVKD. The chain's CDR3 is CAISEKLRDRGDNEQFF. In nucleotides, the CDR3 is TGTGCCATCAGTGAGAAGCTCCGGGACAGGGGGGACAATGAGCAGTTCTTC.

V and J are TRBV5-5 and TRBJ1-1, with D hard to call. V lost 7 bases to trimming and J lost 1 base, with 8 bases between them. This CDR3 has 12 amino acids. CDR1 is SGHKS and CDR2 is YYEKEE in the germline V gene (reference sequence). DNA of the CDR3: TGTGCCAGCTCCGCGGAGAACACTGAAGCTTTCTTT. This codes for CASSAENTEAFF. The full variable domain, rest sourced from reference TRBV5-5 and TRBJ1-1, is DAGVTQSPTHLIKTRGQQVTLRCSPISGHKSVSWYQQVLGQGPQFIFQYYEKEERGRGNFPDRFSARQFPNYSSELNVNALLLGDSALYLCASSAENTEAFFGQGTRLTVV.

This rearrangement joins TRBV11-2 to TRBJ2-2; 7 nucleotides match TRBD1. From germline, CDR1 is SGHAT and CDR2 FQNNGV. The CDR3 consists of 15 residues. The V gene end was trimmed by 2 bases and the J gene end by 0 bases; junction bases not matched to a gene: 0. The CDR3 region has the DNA TGTGCCAGCAGCTTACAGGGGGCGAACACCGGGGAGCTGTTTTTT. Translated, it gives CASSLQGANTGELFF.

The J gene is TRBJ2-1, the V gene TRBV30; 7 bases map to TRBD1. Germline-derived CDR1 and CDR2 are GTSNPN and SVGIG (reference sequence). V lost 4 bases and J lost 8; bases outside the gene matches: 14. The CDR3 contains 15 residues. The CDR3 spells CAWKNPGQLRYEQFF. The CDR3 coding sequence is TGTGCCTGGAAAAATCCGGGACAGCTACGGTATGAGCAGTTCTTC.

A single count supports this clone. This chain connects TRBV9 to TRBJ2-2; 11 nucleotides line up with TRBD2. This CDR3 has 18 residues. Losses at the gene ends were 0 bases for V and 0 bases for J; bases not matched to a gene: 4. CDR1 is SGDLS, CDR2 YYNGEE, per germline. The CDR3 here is CASSVDPSGGPNTGELFF. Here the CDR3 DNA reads TGTGCCAGCAGCGTAGATCCTAGCGGGGGGCCGAACACCGGGGAGCTGTTTTTT.

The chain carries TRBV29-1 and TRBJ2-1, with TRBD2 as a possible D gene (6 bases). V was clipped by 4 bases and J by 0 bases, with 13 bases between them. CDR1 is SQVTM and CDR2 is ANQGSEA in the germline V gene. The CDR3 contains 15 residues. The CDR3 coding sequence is TGCAGCGTTGGTCTAGCGATTAGCTCCTACAATGAGCAGTTCTTC. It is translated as CSVGLAISSYNEQFF.

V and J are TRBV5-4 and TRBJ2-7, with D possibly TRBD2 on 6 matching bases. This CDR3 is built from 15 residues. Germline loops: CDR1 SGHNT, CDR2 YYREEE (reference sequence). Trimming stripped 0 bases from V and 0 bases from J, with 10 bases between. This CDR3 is CASSLDPGDSYEQYF. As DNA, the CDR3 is TGTGCCAGCAGCTTGGACCCGGGGGACTCCTACGAGCAGTACTTC.

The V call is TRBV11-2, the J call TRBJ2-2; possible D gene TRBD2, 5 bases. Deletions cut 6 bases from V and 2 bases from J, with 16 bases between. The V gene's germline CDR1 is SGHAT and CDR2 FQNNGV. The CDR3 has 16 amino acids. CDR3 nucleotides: TGTGCCAGCAGGCCTTTAGTGGGAGTCAACACCGGGGAGCTGTTTTTT. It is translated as CASRPLVGVNTGELFF.

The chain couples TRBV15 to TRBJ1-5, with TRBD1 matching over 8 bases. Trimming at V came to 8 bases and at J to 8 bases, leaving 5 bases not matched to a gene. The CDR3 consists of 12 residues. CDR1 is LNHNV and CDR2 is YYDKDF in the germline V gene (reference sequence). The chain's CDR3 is CATSGGTEPQHF. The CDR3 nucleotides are TGTGCCACCTCAGGGGGCACGGAGCCCCAGCATTTT. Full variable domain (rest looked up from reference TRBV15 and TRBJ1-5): DAMVIQNPRYQVTQFGKPVTLSCSQTLNHNVMYWYQQKSSQAPKLLFHYYDKDFNNEADTPDNFQSRRPNTSFCFLDIRSPGLGDTAMYLCATSGGTEPQHFGDGTRLSIL.

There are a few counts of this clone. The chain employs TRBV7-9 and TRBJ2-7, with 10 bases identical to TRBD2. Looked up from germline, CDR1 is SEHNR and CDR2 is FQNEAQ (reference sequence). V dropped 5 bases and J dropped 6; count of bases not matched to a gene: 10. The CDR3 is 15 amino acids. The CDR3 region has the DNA TGTGCCAGCAGCCCAGCTAGCGGGAGTCGGCTCGAGCAGTACTTC. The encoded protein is CASSPASGSRLEQYF.

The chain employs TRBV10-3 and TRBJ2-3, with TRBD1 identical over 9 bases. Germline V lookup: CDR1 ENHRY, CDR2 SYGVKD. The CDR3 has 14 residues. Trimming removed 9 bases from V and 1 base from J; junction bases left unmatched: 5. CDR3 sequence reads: CAILGQGRTDTQYF. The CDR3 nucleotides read TGTGCCATACTGGGACAGGGTCGCACAGATACGCAGTATTTT.

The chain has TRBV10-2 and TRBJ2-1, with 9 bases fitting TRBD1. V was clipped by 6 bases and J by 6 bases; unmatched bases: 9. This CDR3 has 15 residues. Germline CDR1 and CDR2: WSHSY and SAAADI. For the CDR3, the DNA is TGCGCCAGCAGACTGGGACAGGGAGTGGGCAATGAGCAGTTCTTC. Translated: CASRLGQGVGNEQFF.

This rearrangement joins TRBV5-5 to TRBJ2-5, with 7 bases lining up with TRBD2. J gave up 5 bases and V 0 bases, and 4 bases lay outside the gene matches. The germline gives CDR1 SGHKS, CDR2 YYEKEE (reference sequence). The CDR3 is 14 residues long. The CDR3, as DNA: TGTGCCAGCAGCTTGGGGCGGGAGAGGGAGACCCAGTACTTC. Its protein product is CASSLGRERETQYF.

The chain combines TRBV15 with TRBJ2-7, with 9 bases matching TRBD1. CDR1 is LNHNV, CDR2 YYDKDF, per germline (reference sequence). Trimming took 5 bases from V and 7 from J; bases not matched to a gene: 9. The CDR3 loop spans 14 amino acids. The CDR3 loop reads CATSGDRAGGEQYF. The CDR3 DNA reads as TGTGCCACCAGCGGGGACAGGGCCGGGGGTGAGCAGTACTTC.

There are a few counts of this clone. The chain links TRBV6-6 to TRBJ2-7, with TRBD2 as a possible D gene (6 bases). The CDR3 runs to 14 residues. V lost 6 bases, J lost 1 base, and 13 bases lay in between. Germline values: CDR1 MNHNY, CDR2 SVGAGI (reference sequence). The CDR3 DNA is TGTGCCAGCAGGGGACTTTCCCAATCCTACGAGCAGTACTTC. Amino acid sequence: CASRGLSQSYEQYF.

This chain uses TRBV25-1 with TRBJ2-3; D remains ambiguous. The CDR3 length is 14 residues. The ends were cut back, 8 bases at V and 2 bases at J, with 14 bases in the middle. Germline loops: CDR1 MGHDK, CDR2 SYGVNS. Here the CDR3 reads CASSKPENTDTQYF. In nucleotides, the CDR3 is TGTGCCAGCTCTAAGCCGGAGAACACAGATACGCAGTATTTT. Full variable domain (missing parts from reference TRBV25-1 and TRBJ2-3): EADIYQTPRYLVIGTGKKITLECSQTMGHDKMYWYQQDPGMELHLIHYSYGVNSTEKGDLSSESTVSRIRTEHFPLTLESARPSHTSQYLCASSKPENTDTQYFGPGTRLTVL.

Written as DNA, the CDR3 is TGTGCCAGCAGCCCCTGGTCTAGCGGGGCGGCCTACAATGAGCAGTTCTTC. Protein: CASSPWSSGAAYNEQFF. The chain carries TRBV7-6 and TRBJ2-1; 9 bases map to TRBD2. Germline V gives CDR1 SGHVS, CDR2 FNYEAQ. With V trimmed by 5 bases and J by 2 bases, 10 bases remained unmatched. The CDR3 has 17 amino acids.

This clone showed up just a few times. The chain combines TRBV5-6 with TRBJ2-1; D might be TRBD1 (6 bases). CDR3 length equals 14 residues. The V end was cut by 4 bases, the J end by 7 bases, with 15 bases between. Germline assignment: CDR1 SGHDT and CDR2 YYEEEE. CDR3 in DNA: TGTGCCAGCAGCCTCCGGACAGTTGGGAATGAGCAGTTCTTC. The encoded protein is CASSLRTVGNEQFF.

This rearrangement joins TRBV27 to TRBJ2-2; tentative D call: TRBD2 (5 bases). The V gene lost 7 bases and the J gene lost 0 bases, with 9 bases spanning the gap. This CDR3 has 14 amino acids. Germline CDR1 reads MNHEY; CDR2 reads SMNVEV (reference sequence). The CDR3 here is CASMWGANTGELFF. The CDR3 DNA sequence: TGTGCCAGCATGTGGGGAGCGAACACCGGGGAGCTGTTTTTT.

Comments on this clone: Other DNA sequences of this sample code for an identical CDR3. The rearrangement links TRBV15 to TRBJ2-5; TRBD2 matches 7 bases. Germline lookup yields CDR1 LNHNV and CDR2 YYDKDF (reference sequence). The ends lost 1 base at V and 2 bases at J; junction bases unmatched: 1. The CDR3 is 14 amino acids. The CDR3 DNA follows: TGTGCCACCAGCAGAGGCGGGGGACAAGAGACCCAGTACTTC. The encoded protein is CATSRGGGQETQYF.

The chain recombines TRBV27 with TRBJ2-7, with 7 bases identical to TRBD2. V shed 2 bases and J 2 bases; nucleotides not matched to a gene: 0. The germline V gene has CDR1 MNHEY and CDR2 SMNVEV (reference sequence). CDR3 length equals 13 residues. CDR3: CASSLREAYEQYF. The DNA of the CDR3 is TGTGCCAGCAGTTTACGGGAGGCCTACGAGCAGTACTTC.

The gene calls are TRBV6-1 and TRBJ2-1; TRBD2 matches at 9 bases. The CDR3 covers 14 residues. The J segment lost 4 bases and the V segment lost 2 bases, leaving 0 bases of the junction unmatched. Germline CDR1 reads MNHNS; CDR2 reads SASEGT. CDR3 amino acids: CASSESGRYNEQFF. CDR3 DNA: TGTGCCAGCAGTGAAAGCGGGAGGTACAATGAGCAGTTCTTC.

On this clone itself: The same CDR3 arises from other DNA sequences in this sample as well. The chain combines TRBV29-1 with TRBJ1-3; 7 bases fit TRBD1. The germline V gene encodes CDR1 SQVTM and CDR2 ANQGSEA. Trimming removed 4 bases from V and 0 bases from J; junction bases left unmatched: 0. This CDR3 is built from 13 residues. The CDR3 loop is CSVGQGSGNTIYF. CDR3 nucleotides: TGCAGCGTTGGACAGGGCTCTGGAAACACCATATATTTT.

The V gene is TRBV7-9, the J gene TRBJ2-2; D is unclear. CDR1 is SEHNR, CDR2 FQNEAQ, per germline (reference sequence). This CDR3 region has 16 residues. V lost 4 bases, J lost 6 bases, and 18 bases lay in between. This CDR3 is CASSSNPAPGSGELFF. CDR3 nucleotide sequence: TGTGCCAGCAGCTCCAATCCCGCTCCGGGTTCCGGGGAGCTGTTTTTT.